This T cell receptor beta chain was recorded in a study of breast tumors, draining lymph nodes, adjacent tissues. The count of this clonotype is one. Its antigen is unidentified. TCRdb re-called the multiplex PCR reads with MiXCR, one entry per CDR3 protein. Seen here are some 200,000 distinct CDR3 sequences, 31% observed once, and the top ten hold more than 4%. Study observations and caveats: Data only fit, rather than demonstrated, lymph node origin of most tumor T cells. The data were judged consistent with most tumor T cells coming from lymph node and expanding in tumor.

The lymph nodes were axillary draining lymph nodes from breast cancer patients. In germline, CDR1 is SGHTA, CDR2 FQGNSA. J lost 9 bases, V lost 4 bases, and 2 bases had no gene match. This CDR3 is 13 amino acids long. The chain uses TRBV7-2 and TRBJ1-6, with 8 bases lining up with TRBD1. This receptor was identified in a female donor with breast cancer. Some clones in this sample may be carry-over from other donors' samples. Sequenced: axillary lymph node tissue. In DNA form, the CDR3 reads TGTGCCAGCAGCTCGGACAGGGCTTCACCCCTCCACTTT. Translating gives CASSSDRASPLHF.